A single sample gave rise to the 16 T cell receptor beta chains below, sequenced in a study of cytomegalovirus exposure and HLA in healthy donors. Primers for the PCR totalled 60 Vbeta and 13 Jbeta. Repertoires were generated with immunoSEQ multiplex PCR, while TCRdb's copy carries only in-frame clones and drops some. The sample carries roughly 140,000 clones, approximately 80% recorded once. The specimen was PBMCs. Receptors were obtained from a woman aged 40 to 55 in good health and CMV-seropositive.

V usage is TRBV7-2 and J usage is TRBJ2-7; D call uncertain. Deletions cut 0 bases from V and 7 bases from J, with 7 bases between. CDR1 is SGHTA, CDR2 FQGNSA, per germline. The CDR3 is 12 residues long. This chain's CDR3 is CASSLAFREQYF. As DNA, the CDR3 is TGTGCCAGCAGCTTAGCCTTTCGTGAGCAGTACTTC.

CDR3 in DNA: TGCGCCAGCAGCCAAATCGACTGGGACTATGGCTACACCTTC. Its translation: CASSQIDWDYGYTF. The V call is TRBV4-1, the J call TRBJ1-2; D unclear. V lost 2 bases, J lost 3 bases, and 10 bases lay in between. Germline V gene data show CDR1 as MGHRA and CDR2 as YSYEKL. This CDR3 comprises 14 residues.

Concerning this clone itself: This CDR3 fails to terminate in the conserved phenylalanine or tryptophan, so it likely reflects a read error. The chain has TRBV6-1 and TRBJ1-2; tentative D call: TRBD1 (6 bases). This CDR3 has 14 amino acids. Trimming shortened V by 2 bases and J by 2 bases, and 9 bases separated the two germline ends. Germline V gene sequence: CDR1 MNHNS, CDR2 SASEGT. The CDR3, as DNA: TGTGCCAGCAGTGAACCCCAGGGGAACTATGGCTACACCCTC. This codes for CASSEPQGNYGYTL.

The gene calls are TRBV2 and TRBJ1-4; 7 positions agree with TRBD1. Germline assignment: CDR1 SNHLY and CDR2 FYNNEI. V shed 7 bases, J shed 4 bases, and the junction held 6 bases outside the gene matches. The CDR3 contains 14 residues. CDR3 region: CASKFRDSNEKLFF. The CDR3 DNA reads TGTGCCAGCAAGTTCCGGGACAGTAATGAAAAACTGTTTTTT.

This CDR3 is CASSLILADEQFF. CDR3 coding DNA: TGCGCCAGCAGCTTGATCCTAGCGGATGAGCAGTTCTTC. The chain couples TRBV5-1 to TRBJ2-1, with 7 nucleotides matching TRBD2. Germline V gives CDR1 SGHRS, CDR2 YFSETQ. CDR3 length: 13 residues. The ends lost 1 base at V and 8 bases at J; junction bases unmatched: 3.

About this clone itself: The sample holds other DNA sequences that translate to the same CDR3. V and J are TRBV9 and TRBJ2-2, with no clear D. Trimming cost V 4 bases and J 1 base, with 5 bases left between them. Looked up from germline, CDR1 is SGDLS and CDR2 is YYNGEE. The CDR3 runs to 13 residues. The CDR3 nucleotides are TGTGCCAGCAGCCCCCTGAACACCGGGGAGCTGTTTTTT. It translates to CASSPLNTGELFF.

The J gene is TRBJ2-7, the V gene TRBV5-1, with 10 positions matching TRBD2. CDR3 length equals 15 residues. V was clipped by 5 bases and J by 6 bases; unmatched bases: 11. CDR1 SGHRS and CDR2 YFSETQ come from the germline V gene. In nucleotides, the CDR3 is TGCGCCAGCAGGCCTATGCTAGCGGGAGAAGGCGAGCAGTACTTC. The encoded protein is CASRPMLAGEGEQYF. Variable domain in full (rest from reference TRBV5-1 and TRBJ2-7): KAGVTQTPRYLIKTRGQQVTLSCSPISGHRSVSWYQQTPGQGLQFLFEYFSETQRNKGNFPGRFSGRQFSNSRSEMNVSTLELGDSALYLCASRPMLAGEGEQYFGPGTRLTVT.

The J gene is TRBJ2-1, the V gene TRBV27, with 9 bases that match TRBD2. The CDR3 totals 16 residues. The germline CDR1 and CDR2 sequences are MNHEY and SMNVEV (reference sequence). V shed 8 bases and J 0 bases; nucleotides not matched to a gene: 8. DNA for the CDR3: TGTGCCAGCTATCTAGCGGGATCTAGCTCCTACAATGAGCAGTTCTTC. It yields the protein CASYLAGSSSYNEQFF.

The rearrangement uses TRBV27 and TRBJ1-2; 8 bases fit TRBD1. V shed 0 bases, J shed 4 bases, and the junction held 10 bases outside the gene matches. The CDR3 runs to 17 residues. Germline V CDR1 and CDR2: MNHEY, SMNVEV (reference sequence). The CDR3: CASSLSGPNRGVYGYTF. The DNA for the CDR3 is TGTGCCAGCAGTTTATCAGGCCCTAACAGGGGGGTCTATGGCTACACCTTC.

This chain links TRBV4-2 with TRBJ2-5; TRBD2 is a possible D gene (6 bases). Between the trimmed V and J ends, which lost 0 bases and 6 bases, there was a span of 11 bases. The CDR3 has 14 amino acids. Germline values: CDR1 LGHNA, CDR2 YNFKEQ. Here the CDR3 reads CASSQDLTRKTQYF. The CDR3 bases are TGTGCCAGCAGCCAAGATCTGACTAGGAAGACCCAGTACTTC.

Details on this clone: The same CDR3 arises from other DNA sequences in this sample as well. CDR3: CASRQGIYEQYF. The CDR3 nucleotides read TGTGCCAGCAGACAGGGAATCTACGAGCAGTACTTC. The V and J genes are TRBV6-1 and TRBJ2-7; possible D gene TRBD1, 6 bases. The germline V and J ends were trimmed by 6 bases and 3 bases, with 9 bases remaining between them. Per the germline V gene, CDR1 is MNHNS and CDR2 is SASEGT. The CDR3 is made up of 12 amino acids.

J is TRBJ1-5 and V is TRBV7-8; no firm D call. Germline CDR1 is SGHVS and CDR2 is FQNEAQ. V was clipped by 1 base and J by 4 bases, with 11 bases between them. The CDR3 runs 15 residues. The DNA of the CDR3 is TGTGCCAGCAGCTTAGTAAGCGGCGAAAATCAGCCCCAGCATTTT. It is translated as CASSLVSGENQPQHF.

The chain joins TRBV28 to TRBJ2-3; 7 bases are a match to TRBD2. Trimming at V came to 6 bases and at J to 1 base, leaving 4 bases not matched to a gene. CDR1 is MDHEN, CDR2 SYDVKM, per germline. The CDR3 loop spans 14 amino acids. The CDR3 DNA reads TGTGCCAGCAGGTTGGCGGGGGGCACAGATACGCAGTATTTT. This sequence encodes CASRLAGGTDTQYF.

The genes are TRBV28 and TRBJ1-2; 8 nucleotides agree with TRBD1. J was trimmed by 11 bases and V by 0 bases; bases with no gene match: 8. Germline CDR1 reads MDHEN; CDR2 reads SYDVKM. CDR3 length equals 14 residues. In DNA, the CDR3 is TGTGCCAGCAGTTTATGGCAGGACAGGGTATGGTACACCTTC. Translating gives CASSLWQDRVWYTF.

J is TRBJ1-5 and V is TRBV28; 8 positions match TRBD1. Germline lookup yields CDR1 MDHEN and CDR2 SYDVKM. The length of the CDR3 is 16 residues. The V segment lost 2 bases and the J segment 4 bases; nucleotides outside the gene matches: 7. Here the CDR3 DNA reads TGTGCCAGCAGTTTACCAGACAGGGGAAGAAATCAGCCCCAGCATTTT. Protein: CASSLPDRGRNQPQHF.

This chain connects TRBV28 to TRBJ2-1, with 12 bases identical to TRBD2. This CDR3 contains 15 residues. V was pared by 5 bases and J by 4 bases, with 3 bases of the junction left unmatched. The V gene's germline CDR1 is MDHEN and CDR2 SYDVKM. In DNA, the CDR3 is TGTGCCAGCAGTCCACTAGCGGGAGGTTACAATGAGCAGTTCTTC. Its translation: CASSPLAGGYNEQFF.